Below, one T cell receptor (beta chain) is given with its context. Which antigen it targets is not known. No quality values exist for individual bases; no much larger clone is one base distant. The record originates from a study of blood T cell repertoires in COVID-19 (dated by TCRdb to about 2020). Study-level background: ImmuneRACE Cohort 3 recovered participants were defined by two consecutive negative NP/OP PCR tests, healthcare professional clearance, or symptom resolution. Nearly every sample came with metadata listing a de-identified subject ID, COVID-19 status, age in years and sex. The prospective study material was composed of cDNA or gDNA derived from T cells, B-cell-depleted T cells, or PBMCs. The repertoires were released in a freely available public database meant as a resource for research on the immune response to SARS-CoV-2. Collaborator samples came from the United States, Italy and Spain and covered acute and convalescent phases of COVID-19. Samples were obtained from the ongoing ImmuneRACE study (first 160 participants) and from 1,254 subjects provided by 6 global collaborators. Where HLA class I and class II types were available, the types were taken from metadata supplied by the sample provider, not from assay-based typing. Subjects who had been exposed to COVID-19, were actively infected with it, or had recovered from it provided the deeply sampled blood TCRbeta repertoires that made up the dataset.

Overall study outcomes, separate from this receptor: Clinical and demographic metadata were provided uncurated, with the amount varying by source and participant.

TCRbeta CDR3 regions were amplified from genomic DNA by means of the immunoSEQ Assay, a bias-controlled multiplex PCR. For the original study's pipeline: The number of nucleated cells in each sample was estimated by amplification of reference gene primers within the assay. To quantify the absolute abundance of each unique TCRbeta CDR3 rearrangement, sequence reads were collapsed and filtered. For each sample, productive Simpson clonality was calculated as the square root of Simpson's diversity index across productive rearrangements. Sourced from immuneACCESS, this table was stored by TCRdb with only in-frame sequences that have V and J called. A share of the clones is absent; for the studies checked, an unresolved V gene accounts for under half, and the remainder has no known explanation. D and trimming were read from the DNA, whereas the V and J calls and clone size are those reported in that table. This sample holds 150,000 to 200,000 clones; more than 85% were observed only once. 20% to 25% of the sample belongs to the ten largest clones.

Participants in the prospective study were aged roughly 18 to 89 years, lived in under 30 United States geographic areas, and enrolled through a virtual design. In the prospective study, participants were assigned to cohorts based on the clinical history participants reported in a screening survey and a study questionnaire. In the prospective study, mobile phlebotomists collected whole blood, serum and a nasopharyngeal or oropharyngeal swab from each participant. Participants in the prospective study had the option to provide additional blood draws and questionnaires over a roughly two-month period. Before DNA extraction, blood samples from the prospective study were shipped at room temperature or frozen. The sample consisted of PBMCs or T cells enriched from blood (not recorded which). This receptor was identified in a woman in her thirties or forties in a cohort exposed to, infected with or recovered from COVID-19 (not recorded which).

The CDR3 region has the sequence CASSRIVATAGEGSPLHF. The DNA sequence is as follows: TGTGCCAGCAGCCGAATAGTAGCAACAGCAGGGGAGGGTTCACCCCTCCACTTT. Recombination joined TRBV13 with TRBJ1-6, and the D gene may be TRBD1, 6 bases matching. The CDR1 and CDR2 encoded by the germline V gene (reference sequence) are PRHDT and FYEKMQ. V loses 5 bases, J loses 9 bases, and the germline ends lie 26 bases apart. From its cysteine to its phenylalanine, the CDR3 spans 18 amino acids. Just the 54-base CDR3 DNA is kept, in frame starting at base 1. Reference TRBV13 and TRBJ1-6 proteins supply the regions before and after the CDR3; the full variable domain is: AAGVIQSPRHLIKEKRETATLKCYPIPRHDTVYWYQQGPGQDPQFLISFYEKMQSDKGSIPDRFSAQQFSDYHSELNMSSLELGDSALYFCASSRIVATAGEGSPLHFGNGTRLTVT.